Listed here are 16 T cell receptor beta chains from one sample, sequenced in a study of neurological immune-mediated disorders. TCRdb re-called the 5' RACE reads with MiXCR, one entry per CDR3 protein. The sample yields roughly 80,000 distinct CDR3 sequences, 17% seen once. The sequenced material came from PBMCs. These TCRs come from a woman aged 40-49 years in good health.

This clonotype was picked up many times. The J gene is TRBJ2-7, the V gene TRBV2; D remains unclear. CDR1 and CDR2 (germline): SNHLY, FYNNEI. Trimming stripped 4 bases from V and 0 bases from J, with 7 bases between. The CDR3 has 13 residues. This CDR3 reads CASSVGSSYEQYF. DNA of the CDR3: TGTGCCAGCAGTGTGGGCAGCTCCTACGAGCAGTACTTC. The complete variable domain, with remaining parts taken from reference TRBV2 and TRBJ2-7, reads EPEVTQTPSHQVTQMGQEVILRCVPISNHLYFYWYRQILGQKVEFLVSFYNNEISEKSEIFDDQFSVERPDGSNFTLKIRSTKLEDSAMYFCASSVGSSYEQYFGPGTRLTVT.

The genes are TRBV20-1 and TRBJ1-2; 9 nucleotides match TRBD1. Germline values: CDR1 DFQATT, CDR2 SNEGSKA (reference sequence). V shed 0 bases and J 8 bases; nucleotides not matched to a gene: 7. This CDR3 is built from 14 residues. DNA of the CDR3: TGCAGTGCTAGAGATCCGGGACAGGGAAGAGGCTACACCTTC. Amino acid sequence: CSARDPGQGRGYTF.

This clonotype has ten or more counts. This sequence joins TRBV7-2 and TRBJ1-5, with 10 bases aligning to TRBD1. V trimming: 3 bases; J trimming: 5 bases; junction bases outside the gene matches: 4. Germline CDR1 reads SGHTA; CDR2 reads FQGNSA. This CDR3 region has 15 residues. The CDR3 reads CASSLWTGGDQPQHF. Here the CDR3 DNA reads TGTGCCAGCAGCTTGTGGACAGGGGGGGATCAGCCCCAGCATTTT.

This clonotype was seen many times. This chain uses TRBV5-6 with TRBJ1-5; TRBD1 might be the D (6 bases). The length of the CDR3 is 16 residues. Trimming removed 0 bases from V and 7 bases from J, with 17 bases in between. The germline gives CDR1 SGHDT, CDR2 YYEEEE. The CDR3 bases are TGTGCCAGCAGCTTGGGGGGTCAGGGGAGATACCAGCCCCAGCATTTT. It codes for CASSLGGQGRYQPQHF.

This clonotype occurred many times. The V call is TRBV9, the J call TRBJ2-2; a possible D gene is TRBD1 (6 bases). Trimming pared 0 bases from V and 2 bases from J, leaving 11 bases between. Germline values: CDR1 SGDLS, CDR2 YYNGEE. The CDR3 loop spans 16 amino acids. CDR3 coding DNA: TGTGCCAGCAGCGTAGATTCCAGGGGCAACACCGGGGAGCTGTTTTTT. Amino acid sequence: CASSVDSRGNTGELFF.

Ten or more counts support this clonotype. This sequence joins TRBV29-1 and TRBJ2-2, with D perhaps matching TRBD1 (6 bases). The CDR3 has 16 amino acids. The V end lost 2 bases, the J end lost 0 bases, and 13 bases lay between the germline ends. Germline V gene data show CDR1 as SQVTM and CDR2 as ANQGSEA. This CDR3 is CSVELRQAANTGELFF. CDR3 DNA: TGCAGCGTTGAACTTAGACAGGCCGCGAACACCGGGGAGCTGTTTTTT.

Points on this clonotype: A much larger clone differs by one base, so this may be a read error. This chain joins TRBV7-2 and TRBJ2-5; TRBD1 agrees at 7 bases. CDR3 length: 17 residues. V lost 5 bases to trimming and J lost 5 bases; unmatched junction nucleotides: 17. The V gene's germline CDR1 is SGHTA and CDR2 FQGNSA. CDR3 in amino acids: CASSRPRTAKQGETQYF. The CDR3 DNA is TGTGCCAGCAGCCGCCCCAGAACCGCGAAACAGGGGGAGACCCAGTACTTC.

There are many counts of this clonotype. The rearrangement uses TRBV29-1 and TRBJ1-2; perhaps TRBD1 as D (5 bases). CDR1 SQVTM and CDR2 ANQGSEA come from the germline V gene. Trimming cost V 6 bases and J 6 bases, with 17 bases left between them. The CDR3 is 13 residues long. As DNA, the CDR3 is TGCAGCGTCGCGTGGGACGGCGGACATGGCTACACCTTC. Protein product: CSVAWDGGHGYTF.

There are many counts of this clonotype. CDR3: CASSFSTGSIIDGYTF. CDR3 sequence (DNA): TGTGCCAGCAGCTTCTCAACAGGGAGTATCATAGATGGCTACACCTTC. The chain recombines TRBV5-8 with TRBJ1-2; a possible D gene is TRBD1 (6 bases). The germline V gene has CDR1 SGHTS and CDR2 YDEGEE. The CDR3 loop spans 16 amino acids. V was shortened by 2 bases and J by 6 bases, with 20 bases between the two germline ends.

This clonotype was counted at least ten times. The CDR3 nucleotides are TGTGCCAGCAGTCCCCTTACAGGGTCTTCCCTCCAGCAGTACGTC. The encoded protein is CASSPLTGSSLQQYV. This sequence joins TRBV28 and TRBJ2-7; D possibly corresponds to TRBD1 (6 bases). Between the trimmed V and J ends, which lost 5 bases and 8 bases, there was a span of 22 bases. The CDR3 extends over 15 amino acids. In germline, CDR1 is MDHEN, CDR2 SYDVKM.

In this sample, this clonotype turned up many times. J is TRBJ1-5 and V is TRBV28, with D tentatively TRBD1 (6 bases). CDR1 MDHEN and CDR2 SYDVKM come from the germline V gene. The CDR3 consists of 15 residues. V was cut by 3 bases and J by 5 bases, with 14 bases left in between. CDR3 nucleotides: TGTGCCAGCAGTTTGTGGGGGGCCCCTGATCAGCCCCAGCATTTT. It translates to CASSLWGAPDQPQHF.

In its sample, this clonotype was seen many times. The DNA of the CDR3 is TGCAGCGTTGAATGGGGCCAGCCACAGGGGGCGTGGGAGACCCAGTACTTC. It is translated as CSVEWGQPQGAWETQYF. The V and J genes are TRBV29-1 and TRBJ2-5, with TRBD1 matching over 9 bases. The CDR3 runs 17 residues. CDR1 and CDR2 from the germline V gene are SQVTM and ANQGSEA. After removal of 2 bases from V and 5 bases from J, the junction contained 15 bases not matched to a gene.

There are many counts of this clonotype. The chain joins TRBV20-1 to TRBJ2-1; 8 bases align to TRBD1. CDR3 length equals 14 residues. V dropped 3 bases and J dropped 1; count of bases not matched to a gene: 2. Germline V gives CDR1 DFQATT, CDR2 SNEGSKA (reference sequence). The CDR3 sequence: CSARDRVSYNEQFF. The CDR3 coding sequence is TGCAGTGCTAGGGACAGGGTGTCCTACAATGAGCAGTTCTTC.

This clonotype has at least ten counts. In DNA, the CDR3 is TGTGCCAGCAGTTTGTTAGAGGAGACCCAGTACTTC. Translation: CASSLLEETQYF. The chain couples TRBV12-3 or TRBV12-4 to TRBJ2-5; unclear D gene. The ends were cut back, 3 bases at V and 5 bases at J, with 7 bases in the middle. The CDR3 runs to 12 residues.

This clonotype was seen at least ten times. The chain has TRBV5-1 and TRBJ2-1, with D perhaps matching TRBD1 (5 bases). CDR1 is SGHRS and CDR2 is YFSETQ in the germline V gene. CDR3 length equals 13 residues. Trimming took 3 bases from V and 7 from J, leaving 11 bases between them. In DNA, the CDR3 is TGCGCCAGCAGCTCCCAGGGAAGGAATGAGCAGTTCTTC. It translates to CASSSQGRNEQFF.

This clonotype was detected only a few times. The rearrangement links TRBV20-1 to TRBJ2-1; 7 bases match TRBD2. The CDR3 has 12 residues. V gave up 7 bases and J gave up 0 bases; unmatched junction bases: 0. The V gene's germline CDR1 is DFQATT and CDR2 SNEGSKA (reference sequence). In DNA, the CDR3 is TGCAGTGTAGCGGGCTCCTACAATGAGCAGTTCTTC. This encodes CSVAGSYNEQFF.